Included here is one T cell receptor (beta chain) sequence, with context. The antigen is undetermined. Second doses were pooled across both intervals (about 4 or about 12 weeks). These data originate in a study of T cell responses to AZD1222 COVID-19 vaccine. Study-level points and caveats: Most donors were white British, females outnumbered males, and clonal diversity was possibly underestimated.

Libraries were prepared by immunoSEQ multiplex PCR; TCRdb keeps only in-frame clonotypes and omits some of them. The data contain fewer than 120,000 clones, about 90% of them seen just once; the ten biggest clones take up about 15%. This specimen consisted of peripheral blood, obtained 28 days after the second AZD1222 dose. This clonotype originated in an adult who received the AZD1222 COVID-19 vaccine.

CDR3: CASSSYRDALMNTEAFF. The CDR3 DNA reads TGCGCCAGCAGCTCGTACAGGGACGCCTTAATGAACACTGAAGCTTTCTTT. This chain uses TRBV5-1 with TRBJ1-1; D is possibly TRBD1 (6 bases). Trimming shortened V by 3 bases and J by 0 bases, and 18 bases separated the two germline ends. This CDR3 spans 17 amino acids. Per germline, CDR1 SGHRS and CDR2 YFSETQ.